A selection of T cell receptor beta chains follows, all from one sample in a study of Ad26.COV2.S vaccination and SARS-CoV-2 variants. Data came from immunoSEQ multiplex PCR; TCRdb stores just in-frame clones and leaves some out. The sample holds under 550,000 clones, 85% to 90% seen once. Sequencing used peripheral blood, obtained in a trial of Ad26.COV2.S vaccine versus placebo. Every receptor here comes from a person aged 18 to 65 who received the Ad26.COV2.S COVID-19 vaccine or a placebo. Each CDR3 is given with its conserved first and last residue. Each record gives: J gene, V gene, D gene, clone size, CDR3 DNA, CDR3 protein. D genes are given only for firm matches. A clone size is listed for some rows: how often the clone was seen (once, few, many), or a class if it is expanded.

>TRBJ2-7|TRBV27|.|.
TGTGCCAGCAGTTTATCCAAACGGGGATCGTACGAGCAGTACTTC
CASSLSKRGSYEQYF
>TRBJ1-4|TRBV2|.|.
TGTGCCAGCAGAAGAGGAACAGCCTTTTCCCTCAATGAAAAACTGTTTTTT
CASRRGTAFSLNEKLFF
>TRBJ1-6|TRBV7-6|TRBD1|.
TGTGCCAGCAGCTTAGATCGACAGGGGAATTCACCCCTCCACTTT
CASSLDRQGNSPLHF
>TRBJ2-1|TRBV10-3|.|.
TGTGCCATCGGGGGGGACACATCCAGGGATGAGCAGTTCTTC
CAIGGDTSRDEQFF
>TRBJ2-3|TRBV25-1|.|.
TGTGCCAGCAGTGAAGTTCTCTCGCGGGGTGCAGATACGCAGTATTTT
CASSEVLSRGADTQYF
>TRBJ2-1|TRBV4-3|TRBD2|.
TGCGCCAGCAGCCAAGATCGAGCGGGGGGTTACAATGAGCAGTTCTTC
CASSQDRAGGYNEQFF
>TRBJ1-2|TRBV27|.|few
TGTGCCAGCAGTCTCGGTCCAGCGGCCTATGGCTACACCTTC
CASSLGPAAYGYTF
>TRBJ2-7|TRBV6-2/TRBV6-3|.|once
TGTGCCAGCAGTTACGGGACTCCCTCCTACGAGCAGTACTTC
CASSYGTPSYEQYF
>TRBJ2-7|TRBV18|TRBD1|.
TGTGCCAGCCAACAGGACAGGATCTCCTACGAGCAGTACTTC
CASQQDRISYEQYF
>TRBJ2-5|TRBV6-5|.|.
TGTGCCAGCAGCCGAGACACGCAGCTTGAGACCCAGTACTTC
CASSRDTQLETQYF
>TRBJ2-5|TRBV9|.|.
TGTGCCAGCAGCGTCGGGGGGCGGGCCGTCCAAGAGACCCAGTACTTC
CASSVGGRAVQETQYF
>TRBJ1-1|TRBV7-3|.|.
TGTGCCAGCAGCTCGGTTATGAACACTGAAGCTTTCTTT
CASSSVMNTEAFF
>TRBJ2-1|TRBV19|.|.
TGTGCCAGTAGCAACGGGGCCGGGCGCCCCTACAATGAGCAGTTCTTC
CASSNGAGRPYNEQFF
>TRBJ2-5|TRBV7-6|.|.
TGTGCCAGCAGCCCACCCCGGAGGGACTGGAGGGGCCAAGAGACCCAGTACTTC
CASSPPRRDWRGQETQYF
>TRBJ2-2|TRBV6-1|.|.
TGTGCCAGCAGTGAACAGCCCACCGGGGAGCTGTTTTTT
CASSEQPTGELFF
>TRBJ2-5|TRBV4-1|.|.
TGCGCCAGCAGGACCCACTTATACCAATATCAAGAGACCCAGTACTTC
CASRTHLYQYQETQYF
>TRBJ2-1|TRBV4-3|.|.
TGCGCCAGCAGCCAAACCGACGGCACCTACAATGAGCAGTTCTTC
CASSQTDGTYNEQFF
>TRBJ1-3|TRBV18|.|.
TGTGCCAGCTCTAATAAGAAGTTCCGCGATGTGAACTCTGGAAACACCATATATTTT
CASSNKKFRDVNSGNTIYF
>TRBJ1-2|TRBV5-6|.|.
TGTGCCAGCAGCTTACCCGGCCCCGTCGGCTATGGCTACACCTTC
CASSLPGPVGYGYTF
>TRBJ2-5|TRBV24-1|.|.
TGTGCCACCAGTGACCGACGGACCGTCCAAGAGACCCAGTACTTC
CATSDRRTVQETQYF
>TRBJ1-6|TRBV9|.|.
TGTGCCAGCAGCGCCGACCTCTTCGGTAATTCACCCCTCCACTTT
CASSADLFGNSPLHF
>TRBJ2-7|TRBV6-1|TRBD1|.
TGTGCCAGCAGTGACACCCGTTTGACAGGGGGCCCTTCCGAGCAGTACTTC
CASSDTRLTGGPSEQYF
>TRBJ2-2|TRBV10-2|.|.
TGCGCCAGCAGTGAGTTCAGGGCCGGGGAGCTGTTTTTT
CASSEFRAGELFF
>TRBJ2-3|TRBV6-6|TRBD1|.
TGTGCCAGCAGTTACAAGGGGGCAGATTTCGCAGATACGCAGTATTTT
CASSYKGADFADTQYF
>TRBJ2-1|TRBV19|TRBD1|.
TGTGCCAGTAGTTCCCGGACAGGGGTCAATGAGCAGTTCTTC
CASSSRTGVNEQFF
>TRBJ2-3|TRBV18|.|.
TGTGCCAGCTCACCCCAGGCAGCAACAGGCACAGATACGCAGTATTTT
CASSPQAATGTDTQYF
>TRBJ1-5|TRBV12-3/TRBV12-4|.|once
TGTGCCAGCAGTTCTGGGGGCAATCAGCCCCAGCATTTT
CASSSGGNQPQHF
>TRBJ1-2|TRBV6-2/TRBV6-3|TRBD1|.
TGTGCCAGCAGTTTGGACAGGGTTTGGGGCTACACCTTC
CASSLDRVWGYTF
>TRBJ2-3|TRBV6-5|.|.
TGTGCCAGCGATAGGACAGCGACCACCACAGATACGCAGTATTTT
CASDRTATTTDTQYF
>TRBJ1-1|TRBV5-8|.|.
TGTGCCAGCAGCATGACCCCGAACACTGAAGCTTTCTTT
CASSMTPNTEAFF
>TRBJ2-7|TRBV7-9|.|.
TGTGCCAGCAGCTTAGGGTTGGGTACCTCCTACGAGCAGTACTTC
CASSLGLGTSYEQYF
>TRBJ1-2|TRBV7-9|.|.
TGTGCCAGCAGCCGTCTGGGGGCCGACTATGGCTACACCTTC
CASSRLGADYGYTF
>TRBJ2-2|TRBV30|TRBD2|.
TGTGCCTGGGGTAGCGGGGGGGGCACCGGGGAGCTGTTTTTT
CAWGSGGGTGELFF
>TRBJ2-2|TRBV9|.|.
TGTGCCAGCAGCGTTGGAGGGGGGTTTAACACCGGGGAGCTGTTTTTT
CASSVGGGFNTGELFF
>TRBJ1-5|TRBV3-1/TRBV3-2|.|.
TGTGCCAGCAGCCCTCAGGGCGGTGAGCAGCCCCAGCATTTT
CASSPQGGEQPQHF
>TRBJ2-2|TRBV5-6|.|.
TGTGCCAGCAGCTTGGTGGAGCGTACCGGGGAGCTGTTTTTT
CASSLVERTGELFF
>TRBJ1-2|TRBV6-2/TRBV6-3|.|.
TGTGCCAGCAGTTACGAACTGGTTTCCAGGCATGGCTACACCTTC
CASSYELVSRHGYTF